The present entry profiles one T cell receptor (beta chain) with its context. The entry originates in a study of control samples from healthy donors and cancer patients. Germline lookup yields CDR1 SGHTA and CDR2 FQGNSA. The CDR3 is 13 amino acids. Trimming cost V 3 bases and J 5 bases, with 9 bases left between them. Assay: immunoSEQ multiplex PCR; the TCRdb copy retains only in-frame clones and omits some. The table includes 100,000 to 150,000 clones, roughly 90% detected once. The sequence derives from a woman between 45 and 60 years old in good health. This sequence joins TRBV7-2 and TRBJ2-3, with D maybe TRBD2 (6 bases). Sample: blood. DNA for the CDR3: TGTGCCAGCAGCTTTCAAGCGGGAGATACGCAGTATTTT. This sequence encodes CASSFQAGDTQYF.